The clone carrying this T cell receptor (beta chain) appeared a few times. Its antigen is as yet unknown. Per the germline V gene, CDR1 is SGDLS and CDR2 is YYNGEE. The CDR3 runs to 13 residues. Trimming cost V 3 bases and J 0 bases, with 7 bases left between them. The data were obtained in a study of long-term antiretroviral therapy in people with HIV. At the level of the study: Of all samples, the earliest predate the 2015 immediate-ART recommendation by about a decade. General study points: Clones with expansion before ART led the repertoire at all time points. Missing from the dataset were any data on ART adherence, viral resistance or therapy changes. Older ART regimens were possibly in use when the blood was collected between about 2003 and 2017.

A v3.0 immunoSEQ assay was performed at survey level. Assay: immunoSEQ multiplex PCR; the TCRdb copy retains only in-frame clones and omits some. Among some 29,000 clones listed, 70% to 90% were seen once. The receptor comes from a man aged 50-59 years with HIV. The sample was unsorted PBMCs, taken 3.2 years before starting antiretroviral therapy. The J gene is TRBJ2-7, the V gene TRBV9, with D uncertain. The CDR3 here is CASSGPSSYEQYF. CDR3 coding DNA: TGTGCCAGCAGCGGACCTAGCTCCTACGAGCAGTACTTC. Full variable domain (remainder filled in from reference TRBV9 and TRBJ2-7): DSGVTQTPKHLITATGQRVTLRCSPRSGDLSVYWYQQSLDQGLQFLIQYYNGEERAKGNILERFSAQQFPDLHSELNLSSLELGDSALYFCASSGPSSYEQYFGPGTRLTVT.